The sequence of this TCR beta chain was determined in a study of blood T cell repertoires in COVID-19. The method was immunoSEQ multiplex PCR; TCRdb's version includes in-frame clones alone and lacks a portion of them. The data show 150,000 to 190,000 clones, about 80% seen once. The CDR3 has 12 residues. From germline, CDR1 is SNHLY and CDR2 FYNNEI. Trimming pared 4 bases from V and 4 bases from J, leaving 5 bases between. This chain connects TRBV2 to TRBJ1-5; D gene uncertain. The sequenced sample consisted of PBMCs or T cells enriched from blood (not recorded which). This receptor was taken from a man aged 50 to 59 who had recovered from COVID-19. CDR3 nucleotide sequence: TGTGCCAGCAGTGGAGGGAATCAGCCCCAGCATTTT. This encodes CASSGGNQPQHF.